This TCR beta chain was found in a study of vaccination and CD4 T cells after COVID-19. For the study at large: It was a median around 93 days after diagnosis, with a range of 35 to 161, that post-COVID samples were drawn. The authors gave control cultures a CEFX pool, an HIV-1 Nef pool, or no peptide. Whole-study results and caveats: Only after vaccination were a median approximately 86% of convalescents' reactive clones seen.

Regarding treatment: approximately 10-day PBMC culture with coronavirus spike peptide pools or control peptides (ViraFEST assay). CD4+ T cells of the unexposed donor were collected before the COVID-19 pandemic (2011-2018). Using peptide pools, antigen-specific T cells were expanded in ViraFEST before TCRs were sequenced. Oncomine TCR Beta short-read sequencing was applied to DNA from cultured CD4+ T cells. Via MiXCR, TCRdb re-called the PCR reads, giving one row per CDR3 protein. The sample includes roughly 7,400 distinct CDR3 sequences, 43% of them seen just once. Germline CDR1 and CDR2: DFQATT and SNEGSKA (reference sequence). Germline trimming cut 2 bases from V and 6 bases from J; bases unmatched to any gene: 1. The CDR3 is 14 amino acids. Concerning this clonotype itself: The target antigen is unknown.

The chain links TRBV20-1 to TRBJ2-2, with 12 nucleotides matching TRBD2. The specimen sequenced was CD4+ T cells from blood, cultured in vitro. The clonotype originates from a human donor in good health. The CDR3 coding sequence is TGCAGTGCTAGACTAGCGGGGGGGCCCGGGGAGCTGTTTTTT. It yields the protein CSARLAGGPGELFF.